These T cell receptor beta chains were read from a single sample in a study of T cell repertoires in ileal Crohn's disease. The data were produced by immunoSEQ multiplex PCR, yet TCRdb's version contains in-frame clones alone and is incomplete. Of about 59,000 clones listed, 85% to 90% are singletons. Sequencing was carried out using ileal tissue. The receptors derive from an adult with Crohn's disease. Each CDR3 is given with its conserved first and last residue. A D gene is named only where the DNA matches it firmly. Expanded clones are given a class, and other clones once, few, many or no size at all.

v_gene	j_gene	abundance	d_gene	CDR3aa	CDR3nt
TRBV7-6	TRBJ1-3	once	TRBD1	CASSLGGQGKGNTIYF	TGTGCCAGCAGCTTAGGCGGACAGGGGAAAGGAAACACCATATATTTT
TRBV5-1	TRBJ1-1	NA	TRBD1	CASSKGQGTGTEAFF	TGCGCCAGCAGTAAGGGACAGGGGACGGGCACTGAAGCTTTCTTT
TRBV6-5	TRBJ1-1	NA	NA	CATLVRGSTEAFF	TGTGCCACTCTGGTGCGGGGATCCACTGAAGCTTTCTTT
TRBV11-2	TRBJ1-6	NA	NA	CASSLDTGNYSPLHF	TGTGCCAGCAGCTTAGACACAGGAAACTATTCACCCCTCCACTTT
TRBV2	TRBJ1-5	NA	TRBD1	CASSDDRVRFNQPQHF	TGTGCCAGCAGTGATGACAGGGTACGATTCAATCAGCCCCAGCATTTT
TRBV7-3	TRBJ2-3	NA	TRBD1	CASSFLPDRGTDTQYF	TGTGCCAGCAGCTTCCTCCCCGACAGGGGCACAGATACGCAGTATTTT
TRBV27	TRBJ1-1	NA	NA	CASRMVFSTTTEAFF	TGTGCCAGCAGAATGGTTTTTAGCACCACCACTGAAGCTTTCTTT
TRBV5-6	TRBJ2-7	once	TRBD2	CASSLPSGTYEQYF	TGTGCCAGCAGCTTGCCTAGCGGGACTTACGAGCAGTACTTC
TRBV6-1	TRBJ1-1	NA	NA	CASLIFSGSTEAFF	TGTGCCAGCTTAATTTTCTCTGGTAGCACTGAAGCTTTCTTT
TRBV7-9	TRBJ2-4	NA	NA	CASSLSGAKNIQYF	TGTGCCAGCAGCTTATCAGGGGCCAAAAACATTCAGTACTTC
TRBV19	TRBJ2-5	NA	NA	CASSIGRETQYF	TGTGCCAGTAGTATAGGGCGGGAGACCCAGTACTTC
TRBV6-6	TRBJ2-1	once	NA	CASSLTDNEQFF	TGTGCCAGCAGTTTAACAGACAATGAGCAGTTCTTC
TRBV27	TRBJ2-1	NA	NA	CASSPREINEQFF	TGTGCCAGCAGCCCCCGGGAAATTAATGAGCAGTTCTTC
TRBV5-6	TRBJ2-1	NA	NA	CASSLQHGQIYNEQFF	TGTGCCAGCAGCTTGCAACATGGGCAGATCTACAATGAGCAGTTCTTC
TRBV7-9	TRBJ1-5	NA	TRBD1	CASSSDRDRSRPQHF	TGTGCCAGCAGCTCCGACCGGGACAGAAGCCGGCCCCAGCATTTT
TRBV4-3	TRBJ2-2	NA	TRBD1	CASSQGSLGQGYTGELFF	TGCGCCAGCAGCCAAGGGTCTCTTGGACAGGGATACACCGGGGAGCTGTTTTTT
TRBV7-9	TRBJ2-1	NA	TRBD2	CASSLGTGGPDEQFF	TGTGCCAGCAGCTTGGGCACGGGAGGGCCCGATGAGCAGTTCTTC
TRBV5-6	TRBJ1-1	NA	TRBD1	CASSEGQLNTEAFF	TGTGCCAGCAGCGAGGGACAGCTAAACACTGAAGCTTTCTTT
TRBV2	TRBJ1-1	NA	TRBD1	CASLRQGSNTEAFF	TGTGCCAGCCTAAGACAGGGATCGAACACTGAAGCTTTCTTT
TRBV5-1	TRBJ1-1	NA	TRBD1	CASSPGTGVEVTEAFF	TGCGCCAGCAGCCCCGGGACAGGGGTTGAAGTCACTGAAGCTTTCTTT
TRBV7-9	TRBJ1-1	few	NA	CASSLDGQPSTEAFF	TGTGCCAGCAGCTTAGACGGACAGCCGAGCACTGAAGCTTTCTTT
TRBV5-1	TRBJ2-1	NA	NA	CASRGAGDEQFF	TGCGCCAGCAGGGGAGCAGGGGATGAGCAGTTCTTC
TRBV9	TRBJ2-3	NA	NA	CASSVGSGNTDTQYF	TGTGCCAGCAGCGTTGGAAGCGGCAACACAGATACGCAGTATTTT
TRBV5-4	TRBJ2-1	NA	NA	CASSERSQDEQFF	TGTGCCAGCAGCGAACGGAGCCAAGACGAGCAGTTCTTC
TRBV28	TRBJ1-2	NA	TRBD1	CASTLRTRDRGYTF	TGTGCCAGCACCCTAAGAACACGGGACAGAGGCTACACCTTC
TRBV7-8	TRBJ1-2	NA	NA	CASSWQGTYGYTF	TGTGCCAGCAGCTGGCAGGGAACCTATGGCTACACCTTC
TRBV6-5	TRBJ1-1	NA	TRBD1	CASSYYRGTEAFF	TGTGCCAGCAGTTACTACAGGGGGACTGAAGCTTTCTTT
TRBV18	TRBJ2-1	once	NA	CASSPGASVEQFF	TGTGCCAGCTCACCGGGAGCAAGTGTGGAGCAGTTCTTC
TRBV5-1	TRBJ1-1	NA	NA	CASSLRGGAKNTEAFF	TGCGCCAGCAGCTTGCGGGGGGGAGCCAAGAACACTGAAGCTTTCTTT
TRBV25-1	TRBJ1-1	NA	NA	CASSGTQIFGTEAFF	TGTGCCAGCAGTGGGACTCAAATCTTTGGTACTGAAGCTTTCTTT
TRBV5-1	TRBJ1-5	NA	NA	CASSLGIGGDPLNQPQHF	TGCGCCAGCAGCTTGGGCATAGGGGGGGACCCCCTCAATCAGCCCCAGCATTTT
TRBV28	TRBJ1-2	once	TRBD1	CASSGGQGVIYGYTF	TGTGCCAGCAGCGGGGGACAGGGAGTAATCTATGGCTACACCTTC
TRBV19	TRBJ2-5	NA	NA	CASSPRGETQYF	TGTGCCAGTTCCCCTAGGGGAGAGACCCAGTACTTC
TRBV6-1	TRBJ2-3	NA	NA	CASSEAPDYSADTQYF	TGTGCCAGCAGTGAAGCGCCGGACTATAGTGCAGATACGCAGTATTTT
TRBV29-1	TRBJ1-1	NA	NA	CSSGDSAFF	TGCAGCTCGGGGGATTCGGCTTTCTTT
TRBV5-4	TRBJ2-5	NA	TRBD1	CASSLPQDRGVETQYF	TGTGCCAGCAGCTTGCCCCAGGACAGGGGGGTAGAGACCCAGTACTTC
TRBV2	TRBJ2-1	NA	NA	CASRVLVNEQFF	TGTGCCAGCAGGGTACTAGTGAATGAGCAGTTCTTC
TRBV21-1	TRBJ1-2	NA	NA	CASKAMEGSYTF	TGTGCCAGCAAAGCGATGGAGGGGAGCTACACCTTC
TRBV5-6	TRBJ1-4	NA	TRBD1	CASSLGQGRGEKLFF	TGTGCCAGCAGCTTGGGACAGGGAAGGGGTGAAAAACTGTTTTTT
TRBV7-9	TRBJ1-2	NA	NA	CAAPSPGYGYTF	TGTGCCGCTCCCTCTCCCGGCTATGGCTACACCTTC
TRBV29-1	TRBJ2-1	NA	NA	CSVEEWEEEQFF	TGCAGCGTTGAAGAATGGGAGGAGGAGCAGTTCTTC
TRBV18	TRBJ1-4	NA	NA	CASSPGLGGEKLFF	TGTGCCAGCTCACCAGGTTTGGGGGGTGAAAAACTGTTTTTT
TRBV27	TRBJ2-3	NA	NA	CASSLAPAKSGAITDTQYF	TGTGCCAGCAGTTTGGCCCCGGCCAAATCGGGAGCAATCACAGATACGCAGTATTTT
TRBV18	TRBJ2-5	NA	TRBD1	CASSPRQGWGETQYF	TGTGCCAGCTCACCCAGACAGGGTTGGGGAGAGACCCAGTACTTC
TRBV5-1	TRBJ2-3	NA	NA	CASSGPSTDTQYF	TGCGCCAGCAGTGGCCCTAGCACAGATACGCAGTATTTT
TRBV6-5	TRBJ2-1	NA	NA	CASSYLQGIGEQFF	TGTGCCAGCAGTTACTTACAGGGAATCGGTGAGCAGTTCTTC
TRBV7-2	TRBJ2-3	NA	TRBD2	CASSPGTTNTDTQYF	TGTGCCAGCAGCCCCGGGACTACAAACACAGATACGCAGTATTTT
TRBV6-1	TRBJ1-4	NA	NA	CASSALNPGKSEKLFF	TGTGCCAGCAGTGCTTTGAACCCAGGAAAAAGTGAAAAACTGTTTTTT
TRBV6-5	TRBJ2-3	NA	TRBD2	CASSYSGISTDTQYF	TGTGCCAGCTCCTATAGCGGGATAAGCACAGATACGCAGTATTTT